Sequencing of this T cell receptor beta chain was carried out in a study of long-term antiretroviral therapy in people with HIV. This clone has only one observation. Antigen unknown. Findings and caveats of the study: The ART regimens used between the mid-2000s and the late 2010s may be less effective than current ones.

Survey-level resolution applied to immunoSEQ assay v3.0. Here immunoSEQ multiplex PCR was the method, and the copy in TCRdb shows in-frame clones only, minus some. This sample yields approximately 12,000 clones, of which about 89% are seen a single time; approximately 21% belongs to the top ten. The CDR3 runs to 16 residues. Trimming shortened V by 5 bases and J by 4 bases, and 18 bases separated the two germline ends. CDR1 is SGHVS, CDR2 FQNEAQ, per germline. The sample in question was unsorted PBMCs, obtained 0.2 years before starting antiretroviral therapy. The genes are TRBV7-8 and TRBJ1-5; D is undetermined. The TCR was taken from a woman in her 40s with HIV. CDR3 coding DNA: TGTGCCAGCAGCCCCTTCTCGGCCACCCCAAATCAGCCCCAGCATTTT. Amino acid sequence: CASSPFSATPNQPQHF.